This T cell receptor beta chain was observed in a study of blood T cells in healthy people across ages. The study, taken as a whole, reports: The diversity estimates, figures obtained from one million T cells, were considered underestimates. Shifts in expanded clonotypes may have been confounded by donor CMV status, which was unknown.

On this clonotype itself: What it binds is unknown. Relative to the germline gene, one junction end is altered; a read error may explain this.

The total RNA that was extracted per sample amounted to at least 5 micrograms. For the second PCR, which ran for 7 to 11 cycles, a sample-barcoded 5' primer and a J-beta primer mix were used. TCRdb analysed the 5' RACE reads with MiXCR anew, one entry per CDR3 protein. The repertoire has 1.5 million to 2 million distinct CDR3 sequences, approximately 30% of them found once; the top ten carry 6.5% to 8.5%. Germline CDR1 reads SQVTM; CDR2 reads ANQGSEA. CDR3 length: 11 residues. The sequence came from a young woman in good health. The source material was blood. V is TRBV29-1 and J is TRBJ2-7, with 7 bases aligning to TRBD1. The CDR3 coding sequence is TGCAGCGGGGGACAGTCCTGCGAGCAGTACTTC. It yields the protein CSGGQSCEQYF.